Listed below are T cell receptor beta chains from one sample, sequenced in a study of cytomegalovirus exposure and HLA in healthy donors. The data were produced by immunoSEQ multiplex PCR, yet TCRdb's version contains in-frame clones alone and is incomplete. The table has approximately 210,000 clones, 75% to 80% seen once. Input material: PBMCs. Receptors were obtained from a male donor in good health and CMV-seronegative. Both conserved end residues are part of each CDR3. The order of the fields is V gene, J gene, CDR3 protein.

>TRBV7-6|TRBJ2-1
CASSFTEDNEQFF
>TRBV5-1|TRBJ1-4
CASSRQGQTEKLFF
>TRBV28|TRBJ1-1
CASRQGGTEAFF
>TRBV9|TRBJ1-1
CASSARWTGDRDTEAFF
>TRBV29-1|TRBJ2-4
CSVRRVMGKNIQYF
>TRBV5-4|TRBJ2-3
CASSLAFPGAGGPGEDTQYF
>TRBV5-4|TRBJ2-2
CASSFELAGGNTGELFF
>TRBV5-1|TRBJ2-1
CASSFQGAAYNEQFF
>TRBV18|TRBJ2-7
CASSPKGQGAAEQYF
>TRBV19|TRBJ2-5
CATRLAGGPGETQYF
>TRBV9|TRBJ2-5
CASSVGSSGVKETQYF
>TRBV15|TRBJ1-4
CATVQENGDEKLFF
>TRBV10-3|TRBJ1-1
CAIRDSTEAFF
>TRBV27|TRBJ1-4
CASSLAGEGFNEKLFF
>TRBV7-3|TRBJ1-4
CASSATGGSEKLFF
>TRBV9|TRBJ2-3
CASSVGTSGGHTDTQYF
>TRBV28|TRBJ1-5
CASIGTGRSQPQHF
>TRBV5-1|TRBJ1-4
CASSLSPGPGGKLFF
>TRBV4-3|TRBJ1-1
CASSQDGEGIQNTEAFF